Presented here are 29 T cell receptor beta chains from one specimen sequenced in a study of CD8+ T cells in alopecia areata. Reverse transcription of extracted RNA yielded cDNA, which provided the sequencing template. Sequenced by immunoSEQ multiplex PCR; TCRdb stores in-frame clones only, minus some. This sample yields 150,000 to 250,000 clones, of which more than 55% are seen a single time; approximately 3.5% belongs to the top ten. Treatment defined: oral pan-JAK inhibitor, 5-10 mg twice daily. The sample was CD4+ T cells sorted from blood, taken at week 4, from a patient treated with tofacitinib. The receptors stem from a human donor with alopecia areata.

V is TRBV6-5 and J is TRBJ1-6; possibly TRBD1 for D (5 bases). With 6 bases removed from V and 11 bases from J, the gap between germline ends came to 17 bases. CDR3 length: 14 residues. Germline V CDR1 and CDR2: MNHEY, SVGAGI. The CDR3 DNA sequence: TGTGCCAGCAGGTCCGCCCGGGGGGGTCCACCCCTCCACTTT. Encoded protein: CASRSARGGPPLHF.

The gene calls are TRBV28 and TRBJ2-2, with TRBD1 identical over 10 bases. The CDR3 is 15 residues long. Germline-derived CDR1 and CDR2 are MDHEN and SYDVKM. After removal of 5 bases from V and 4 bases from J, the junction contained 4 bases not matched to a gene. The DNA for the CDR3 is TGTGCCAGCAGTCCCTGGACAGGGGGCACCGGGGAGCTGTTTTTT. Protein sequence: CASSPWTGGTGELFF.

This chain uses TRBV10-3 with TRBJ1-2; D gene ambiguous. Germline CDR1 and CDR2: ENHRY and SYGVKD. V lost 0 bases and J 0 bases, leaving 11 bases between the germline ends. This CDR3 is 16 amino acids long. This CDR3 is CAISESGGHSNYGYTF. CDR3 in DNA: TGTGCCATCAGTGAGTCGGGTGGCCATTCTAACTATGGCTACACCTTC.

J is TRBJ2-7 and V is TRBV27; D may match TRBD1 or TRBD2 (5 bases each). The CDR3 has 12 amino acids. Germline V CDR1 and CDR2: MNHEY, SMNVEV (reference sequence). The ends were cut back, 6 bases at V and 1 base at J, with 7 bases in the middle. The chain's CDR3 is CASRRGSYEQYF. Here the CDR3 DNA reads TGTGCCAGCAGGAGGGGTTCCTACGAGCAGTACTTC.

The V gene is TRBV7-2, the J gene TRBJ2-7; no clear D gene. There are 11 residues in the CDR3. Germline V gives CDR1 SGHTA, CDR2 FQGNSA. Trimming took 5 bases from V and 4 from J, leaving 6 bases between them. Here the CDR3 reads CASSPQYEQYF. The CDR3 DNA is TGTGCCAGCAGCCCTCAGTACGAGCAGTACTTC.

This chain joins TRBV30 and TRBJ2-3, with TRBD1 matching 7 bases. This CDR3 comprises 14 residues. Germline V gene sequence: CDR1 GTSNPN, CDR2 SVGIG (reference sequence). The J segment lost 2 bases and the V segment lost 8 bases, leaving 10 bases of the junction unmatched. The CDR3 loop is CARAPQGSTDTQYF. The CDR3 DNA sequence: TGTGCCCGCGCCCCACAGGGGTCCACAGATACGCAGTATTTT.

The chain uses TRBV30 and TRBJ1-1; D is unresolved. The CDR3 covers 13 residues. V lost 5 bases, J lost 4 bases, and 14 bases lay in between. The germline CDR1 and CDR2 sequences are GTSNPN and SVGIG (reference sequence). CDR3 protein: CAWGEKMPTEAFF. CDR3 bases: TGTGCCTGGGGGGAAAAGATGCCCACTGAAGCTTTCTTT.

V gene TRBV30 combines with J gene TRBJ2-7, with 11 bases that match TRBD1. CDR3 size: 16 residues. Germline-derived CDR1 and CDR2 are GTSNPN and SVGIG (reference sequence). Trimming at V came to 1 base and at J to 3 bases, leaving 8 bases not matched to a gene. DNA for the CDR3: TGTGCCTGGAGTGCTGCTTTTGGGACAGGGGGCTACGAGCAGTACTTC. Its translation: CAWSAAFGTGGYEQYF.

This clone was found a few times. The V and J genes are TRBV29-1 and TRBJ1-1; D gene uncertain. The CDR3 runs to 13 residues. Trimming pared 6 bases from V and 3 bases from J, leaving 14 bases between. Germline V lookup: CDR1 SQVTM, CDR2 ANQGSEA. The CDR3 spells CSVCWGTDTEAFF. Here the CDR3 DNA reads TGCAGCGTCTGCTGGGGTACGGACACTGAAGCTTTCTTT. The full variable domain, in which reference TRBV29-1 and TRBJ1-1 provide the parts outside the CDR3, is SAVISQKPSRDICQRGTSLTIQCQVDSQVTMMFWYRQQPGQSLTLIATANQGSEATYESGFVIDKFPISRPNLTFSTLTVSNMSPEDSSIYLCSVCWGTDTEAFFGQGTRLTVV.

The chain links TRBV5-6 to TRBJ2-5; D might be TRBD1 or TRBD2, each matching 5 bases. The CDR3 spans 14 residues. V lost 4 bases and J lost 4, with 14 bases in between. The V gene's germline CDR1 is SGHDT and CDR2 YYEEEE. CDR3 sequence: CASSRRVGAETQYF. The DNA for the CDR3 is TGTGCCAGCAGCCGCCGAGTCGGGGCAGAGACCCAGTACTTC.

CDR3 nucleotide sequence: TGCAGCCTAAGACCGGGGAGGGCAGATACGCAGTATTTT. Its protein is CSLRPGRADTQYF. J is TRBJ2-3 and V is TRBV29-1, with 7 bases fitting TRBD2. The CDR3 runs 13 residues. Germline assignment: CDR1 SQVTM and CDR2 ANQGSEA. Losses at the gene ends were 8 bases for V and 4 bases for J; bases not matched to a gene: 9.

This clone was observed once. The chain carries TRBV27 and TRBJ1-5; 11 bases line up with TRBD1. The J segment lost 4 bases and the V segment lost 5 bases, leaving 4 bases of the junction unmatched. CDR3 length equals 15 residues. Germline loops: CDR1 MNHEY, CDR2 SMNVEV (reference sequence). The CDR3, as DNA: TGTGCCAGCAGTGTCGGGGACAGGGGGAATCAGCCCCAGCATTTT. Its protein is CASSVGDRGNQPQHF.

This chain joins TRBV30 and TRBJ2-7, with D maybe TRBD1 (6 bases). This CDR3 has 15 residues. V was trimmed by 5 bases and J by 6 bases, leaving 23 bases between them. Per the germline V gene, CDR1 is GTSNPN and CDR2 is SVGIG (reference sequence). In DNA, the CDR3 is TGTGCCTGGCACCCCTCCGGACAGCACTTACGCGAGCAGTACTTC. Translation: CAWHPSGQHLREQYF. Full variable domain (missing parts from reference TRBV30 and TRBJ2-7): SQTIHQWPATLVQPVGSPLSLECTVEGTSNPNLYWYRQAAGRGLQLLFYSVGIGQISSEVPQNLSASRPQDRQFILSSKKLLLSDSGFYLCAWHPSGQHLREQYFGPGTRLTVT.

The rearrangement uses TRBV30 and TRBJ2-3, with TRBD2 as a possible D gene (6 bases). Germline V gene data show CDR1 as GTSNPN and CDR2 as SVGIG (reference sequence). Trimming took off 2 bases at V and 4 bases at J, with 10 bases between the two ends. The CDR3 extends over 13 amino acids. The CDR3 region has the DNA TGTGCCTGGAGTCTGGGAGGAGCAGATACGCAGTATTTT. It is translated as CAWSLGGADTQYF.

This clone showed up just a few times. The chain uses TRBV12-5 and TRBJ1-4, with D uncertain. The CDR3 length is 14 residues. Germline CDR1 and CDR2: LGHNT and FRNRAP. Trimming removed 3 bases at V and 3 bases at J, with 8 bases between. The CDR3 here is CASGFGGANEKLFF. The CDR3 nucleotides are TGTGCTAGTGGTTTTGGTGGAGCTAATGAAAAACTGTTTTTT.

This clone was found a few times. This chain links TRBV11-1 with TRBJ2-2; no reliable D call. V lost 5 bases and J 4 bases, leaving 8 bases between the germline ends. The CDR3 extends over 13 amino acids. Germline CDR1 and CDR2: SGHAT and FQDESV (reference sequence). The CDR3 reads CASSPEVTGELFF. CDR3 in DNA: TGTGCCAGCAGCCCCGAGGTCACCGGGGAGCTGTTTTTT.

The gene calls are TRBV7-3 and TRBJ2-5; D remains ambiguous. Trimming took 4 bases from V and 4 from J, leaving 10 bases between them. The CDR3 consists of 13 residues. Per the germline V gene, CDR1 is SGHTA and CDR2 is FQGTGA. The DNA of the CDR3 is TGTGCCAGCAGCTCCGACTTGGGAGAGACCCAGTACTTC. Its translation: CASSSDLGETQYF.

A few counts support this clone. The chain uses TRBV29-1 and TRBJ1-1; D remains unclear. Germline assignment: CDR1 SQVTM and CDR2 ANQGSEA. This CDR3 has 12 amino acids. Trimming shortened V by 7 bases and J by 5 bases, and 14 bases separated the two germline ends. The CDR3 DNA reads as TGCAGCGAATCAAAAGGGCGAACTGAAGCTTTCTTT. As protein: CSESKGRTEAFF.

The chain couples TRBV29-1 to TRBJ2-3; 9 bases map to TRBD2. The CDR3 is 16 residues long. The germline V gene has CDR1 SQVTM and CDR2 ANQGSEA. With V trimmed by 0 bases and J by 2 bases, 6 bases remained unmatched. The CDR3 spells CSVEDRASGATDTQYF. In DNA form, the CDR3 reads TGCAGCGTTGAAGATCGGGCTAGCGGGGCCACAGATACGCAGTATTTT.

This rearrangement joins TRBV29-1 to TRBJ2-7; 7 bases are shared with TRBD1. This CDR3 is 13 amino acids long. V lost 8 bases and J lost 2; bases outside the gene matches: 9. The V gene's germline CDR1 is SQVTM and CDR2 ANQGSEA. For the CDR3, the DNA is TGCAGCACCAGGGACAGAGCGACCTACGAGCAGTACTTC. Its protein product is CSTRDRATYEQYF.

The V gene is TRBV7-9, the J gene TRBJ2-5, with 7 bases lining up with TRBD1. The CDR3 is 16 residues long. The germline gives CDR1 SEHNR, CDR2 FQNEAQ (reference sequence). V gave up 2 bases and J gave up 4 bases; unmatched junction bases: 10. This CDR3 reads CASSLSLTGVGETQYF. In nucleotides, the CDR3 is TGTGCCAGCAGCTTATCCCTCACAGGGGTAGGAGAGACCCAGTACTTC.

DNA for the CDR3: TGTGCCAGCAGCGTAGGACAGGGAAATTCACCCCTCCACTTT. The encoded protein is CASSVGQGNSPLHF. The rearrangement links TRBV9 to TRBJ1-6, with TRBD1 matching 7 bases. Germline values: CDR1 SGDLS, CDR2 YYNGEE. V trimming: 0 bases; J trimming: 7 bases; junction bases outside the gene matches: 1. There are 14 residues in the CDR3.

This rearrangement joins TRBV15 to TRBJ1-2; D might be TRBD1 (5 bases). CDR1 and CDR2 (germline): LNHNV, YYDKDF (reference sequence). Trimming stripped 0 bases from V and 5 bases from J, with 19 bases between. This CDR3 spans 17 amino acids. CDR3 coding DNA: TGTGCCACCAGCAGAGATAGGGGATCGGTACGGGGATATGGCTACACCTTC. It encodes CATSRDRGSVRGYGYTF. The entire variable domain, with the rest obtained from reference TRBV15 and TRBJ1-2, is as follows: DAMVIQNPRYQVTQFGKPVTLSCSQTLNHNVMYWYQQKSSQAPKLLFHYYDKDFNNEADTPDNFQSRRPNTSFCFLDIRSPGLGDTAMYLCATSRDRGSVRGYGYTFGSGTRLTVV.

The chain couples TRBV7-2 to TRBJ2-5; D is undetermined. Germline loops: CDR1 SGHTA, CDR2 FQGNSA. The V and J ends lost 3 bases and 9 bases respectively, with 11 bases between them. The CDR3 extends over 12 amino acids. For the CDR3, the DNA is TGTGCCAGCAGCTTGGCGAAGACTCCCCAGTACTTC. Encoded protein: CASSLAKTPQYF.

The CDR3 reads CASSEYSGGAGGELFF. The CDR3 DNA reads as TGTGCCAGCAGTGAATATAGCGGGGGGGCCGGCGGGGAGCTGTTTTTT. The chain couples TRBV25-1 to TRBJ2-2; TRBD2 matches 11 bases. V lost 0 bases and J lost 7; bases outside the gene matches: 4. CDR1 and CDR2 from the germline V gene are MGHDK and SYGVNS. The CDR3 covers 16 residues.

The sample holds one count of this clone. The V gene is TRBV9, the J gene TRBJ1-1; D remains unclear. The V and J ends lost 0 bases and 0 bases respectively, with 6 bases between them. This CDR3 region has 14 residues. Germline values: CDR1 SGDLS, CDR2 YYNGEE. The CDR3 sequence: CASSVEQMNTEAFF. In DNA form, the CDR3 reads TGTGCCAGCAGCGTAGAACAGATGAACACTGAAGCTTTCTTT. Full variable domain (missing parts from reference TRBV9 and TRBJ1-1): DSGVTQTPKHLITATGQRVTLRCSPRSGDLSVYWYQQSLDQGLQFLIQYYNGEERAKGNILERFSAQQFPDLHSELNLSSLELGDSALYFCASSVEQMNTEAFFGQGTRLTVV.

The rearrangement joins TRBV29-1 to TRBJ2-4; D unclear. Trimming took off 4 bases at V and 4 bases at J, with 11 bases between the two ends. The V gene's germline CDR1 is SQVTM and CDR2 ANQGSEA. This CDR3 has 13 residues. CDR3 nucleotides: TGCAGCGTTGGTGGACGCCAGAAAAACATTCAGTACTTC. This encodes CSVGGRQKNIQYF.

The V call is TRBV28, the J call TRBJ1-2, with D hard to call. Germline V CDR1 and CDR2: MDHEN, SYDVKM. Trimming removed 4 bases from V and 8 bases from J, with 8 bases in between. The CDR3 length is 11 residues. DNA for the CDR3: TGTGCCAGCAGTTCCCGGGAAGGCTACACCTTC. This encodes CASSSREGYTF.

V gene TRBV4-2 combines with J gene TRBJ1-4; D remains ambiguous. The V and J ends lost 4 bases and 6 bases respectively, with 12 bases between them. The germline CDR1 and CDR2 sequences are LGHNA and YNFKEQ. The CDR3 runs to 14 residues. CDR3: CASSPERIDEKLFF. In DNA, the CDR3 is TGTGCCAGCAGCCCCGAACGAATAGATGAAAAACTGTTTTTT.